This TCR beta chain was found in a study of T-cell reconstitution after alpha-beta-depleted transplantation in children. This clonotype was detected ten times or more. Its antigen is unidentified. V was shortened by 4 bases and J by 4 bases, with 10 bases between the two germline ends. The CDR3 runs 14 residues. From germline, CDR1 is KGHSH and CDR2 LQKENI. Library preparation (for TCRbeta) was performed with unique molecular identifiers. MiXCR was run by TCRdb on the PCR reads, yielding one entry per CDR3 protein. This sample yields about 200,000 distinct CDR3 sequences, of which roughly 6.3% are seen a single time; 4.5% belongs to the top ten. Points from the study as a whole: About two months after transplant, alpha-beta T cells reportedly came from several hundred expanded graft clones.

Sequences were derived from PBMCs, sampled before TCRalphabeta/CD19-depleted stem cell transplant. V usage is TRBV18 and J usage is TRBJ1-4; no clear D gene. The source of this sequence is a girl in the first two years of life with combined immunodeficiency, due to receive a stem cell transplant. The CDR3 sequence: CASSLTSGNEKLFF. As DNA, the CDR3 is TGTGCCAGCTCACTGACTTCGGGTAATGAAAAACTGTTTTTT.